This T cell receptor (beta chain) is drawn from a study of spatial heterogeneity in lung cancer. This clonotype was picked up many times. Its antigen is not identified. Within a library made for alpha chains, this beta chain is off target, and its count is uninformative. The library protocol tagged each TCR cDNA with a unique molecular identifier. TCRdb re-called the 5' RACE reads with MiXCR, one entry per CDR3 protein. Here the sample spans some 5,900 distinct CDR3 sequences, roughly 7.8% being singletons. Germline values: CDR1 SGHAT, CDR2 FQNNGV. The CDR3 length is 19 residues. Losses at the gene ends were 2 bases for V and 0 bases for J; bases not matched to a gene: 11. Time point described: sample taken at primary tumor resection. Frozen PBMC, nontumor lung or tumor provided whole RNA, which was sequenced unsorted. Study-wide results and caveats: Counts for ubiquitous and regional expanded TCRs went along with ubiquitous and regional nonsynonymous mutations, respectively. Tumor mutation count correlated with how many alpha and beta TCRs expanded intratumorally.

This receptor was obtained from a female donor with early-stage non-small cell lung cancer. The J gene is TRBJ2-7, the V gene TRBV11-2; 12 bases agree with TRBD1. Sequenced here: lung tumor tissue, sampled at surgery. This CDR3 reads CASSLLGDRGLLSSYEQYF. The CDR3, as DNA: TGTGCCAGCAGCTTACTAGGGGACAGGGGGCTCTTGAGCTCCTACGAGCAGTACTTC. The whole variable domain, filled in from reference TRBV11-2 and TRBJ2-7, reads EAGVAQSPRYKIIEKRQSVAFWCNPISGHATLYWYQQILGQGPKLLIQFQNNGVVDDSQLPKDRFSAERLKGVDSTLKIQPAKLEDSAVYLCASSLLGDRGLLSSYEQYFGPGTRLTVT.